The present T cell receptor (beta chain) was sequenced within a study of blood T cells in healthy people across ages. Per sample, extraction of total RNA gave at least 6 micrograms in every case. Germline CDR1 SGHRS, CDR2 YFSETQ. The length of the CDR3 is 15 residues. With 4 bases removed from V and 5 bases from J, the gap between germline ends came to 15 bases. Primed by a sample-barcoded 5' primer and a J-beta primer mix, a second PCR proceeded for roughly 7 to 12 cycles. TCRdb used MiXCR to reprocess the 5' RACE reads, holding one entry per CDR3 protein. The sample includes some 1.5 million distinct CDR3 sequences, about 28% of them seen just once. Comments on this clonotype: Its target is not known.

Overall study results and limits: TCR beta diversity correlated strongly with naive T cell percentage.

The source is a woman aged 25 to 39 in good health. Sequences were obtained from blood. The rearrangement uses TRBV5-1 and TRBJ1-4, with D maybe TRBD1 (5 bases). The CDR3 DNA sequence: TGCGCCAGCAGCCGGGACCCGGGCCCGAATGAAAAACTGTTTTTT. Translation: CASSRDPGPNEKLFF.